This record covers a single T cell receptor beta chain. Profiling relied on immunoSEQ multiplex PCR, and the TCRdb table lists in-frame clones only, not all of them. The sample has approximately 84,000 clones; 94% are singletons. With 3 bases clipped from V and 3 bases from J, the junction kept 7 bases outside the gene matches. This CDR3 is built from 16 residues. Germline CDR1 SGHDT, CDR2 YYEEEE. The sample originates from a study of T cell changes during pregnancy in multiple sclerosis. This specimen consisted of peripheral blood, obtained in the second trimester of pregnancy. The receptor's source is a female donor in good health, enrolled as a control in a pregnancy study. This chain connects TRBV5-6 to TRBJ1-4, with 8 bases matching TRBD1. For the CDR3, the DNA is TGTGCCAGCAGCTCGAAACAGGGGGGGGCTAATGAAAAACTGTTTTTT. It yields the protein CASSSKQGGANEKLFF.